This passage covers 22 T cell receptor beta chains from one sample sequenced in a study of blood T cell repertoires in COVID-19. TCRdb keeps only in-frame clones here, not all; method: immunoSEQ multiplex PCR. The table records more than 150,000 clones, about 87% of them present only once. Sequenced input: peripheral blood. The source of these receptors is a woman under 30 who had recovered from COVID-19.

The chain is built from TRBV6-2 or TRBV6-3 and TRBJ2-3, with TRBD2 identical over 7 bases. The germline V gene has CDR1 MNHEY and CDR2 SVGEGT. Trimming took 4 bases from V and 0 from J; bases not matched to a gene: 7. The CDR3 extends over 16 amino acids. The CDR3 loop reads CASSFYAGDSTDTQYF. CDR3 bases: TGTGCCAGCAGTTTTTACGCGGGAGATAGCACAGATACGCAGTATTTT.

The chain joins TRBV11-2 to TRBJ2-5, with TRBD2 matching over 10 bases. Unmatched junction bases numbered 11, after V lost 1 base and J lost 9 bases. Germline V gene lookup returns CDR1 SGHAT and CDR2 FQNNGV. CDR3 length: 16 residues. The CDR3: CASSLGSSGGKGAQYF. The CDR3 coding sequence is TGTGCCAGCAGCTTAGGCTCTAGCGGGGGAAAGGGGGCCCAGTACTTC.

The chain links TRBV6-2 or TRBV6-3 to TRBJ1-1; a weak D match, TRBD1 (5 bases). The CDR3 length is 15 residues. Germline CDR1 is MNHEY and CDR2 is SVGEGT. V lost 5 bases to trimming and J lost 2 bases, with 15 bases between them. The DNA of the CDR3 is TGTGCCAGCAGTACGCGGGGCGCGATAAACACTGAAGCTTTCTTT. This translates into CASSTRGAINTEAFF.

This chain links TRBV11-3 with TRBJ2-2; possibly TRBD2 for D (5 bases). V shed 8 bases and J shed 3 bases, with 10 bases lying between them. The CDR3 contains 13 residues. The germline gives CDR1 SGHNT, CDR2 YENEEA. The CDR3 region has the DNA TGTGCCAGCGGAAAGGGAGACACCGGGGAGCTGTTTTTT. Its translation: CASGKGDTGELFF.

V is TRBV27 and J is TRBJ2-7; TRBD1 matches 8 bases. Germline V gene sequence: CDR1 MNHEY, CDR2 SMNVEV (reference sequence). The J segment lost 6 bases and the V segment lost 6 bases, leaving 4 bases of the junction unmatched. CDR3 length: 12 amino acids. The chain's CDR3 is CASSRTGSEQYF. Written as DNA, the CDR3 is TGTGCCAGCAGCCGGACAGGGAGCGAGCAGTACTTC.

The chain recombines TRBV3-1 (or the pseudogene TRBV3-2) with TRBJ1-4; D might be TRBD1 (5 bases). The V end was cut by 0 bases, the J end by 5 bases, with 13 bases between. The CDR3 covers 16 residues. Germline V CDR1 and CDR2: LGHDT, YNNKEL (reference sequence). CDR3 in DNA: TGTGCCAGCAGCCAAGATCGGGAGGGGTGGAATGAAAAACTGTTTTTT. Translating it yields CASSQDREGWNEKLFF.

The V call is TRBV5-1, the J call TRBJ2-1; possible D gene TRBD2, 5 bases. The V gene's germline CDR1 is SGHRS and CDR2 YFSETQ. V dropped 0 bases and J dropped 9 bases, with 19 bases sitting between them. This CDR3 spans 16 amino acids. As DNA, the CDR3 is TGCGCCAGCAGCTTGGTCTCCCTAGCCACGGTTTCTGAGCAGTTCTTC. This codes for CASSLVSLATVSEQFF.

With regard to this clone: This sample includes further DNA sequences coding for the same CDR3. The V and J genes are TRBV19 and TRBJ2-3; D unresolved. The CDR3 sequence is 13 residues long. V was trimmed by 3 bases and J by 1 base, leaving 5 bases between them. Per the germline V gene, CDR1 is LNHDA and CDR2 is SQIVND (reference sequence). This chain's CDR3 is CASSIAGTDTQYF. In DNA, the CDR3 is TGTGCCAGTAGTATCGCGGGCACAGATACGCAGTATTTT. Full variable domain (outside the CDR3, taken from reference TRBV19 and TRBJ2-3): DGGITQSPKYLFRKEGQNVTLSCEQNLNHDAMYWYRQDPGQGLRLIYYSQIVNDFQKGDIAEGYSVSREKKESFPLTVTSAQKNPTAFYLCASSIAGTDTQYFGPGTRLTVL.

The genes are TRBV27 and TRBJ2-7; 7 bases are a match to TRBD2. The CDR3 is 12 residues long. Germline V CDR1 and CDR2: MNHEY, SMNVEV (reference sequence). V dropped 8 bases and J dropped 1; count of bases not matched to a gene: 2. Here the CDR3 DNA reads TGTGCCAGCGGGGGGGGGTCCTACGAGCAGTACTTC. Translating gives CASGGGSYEQYF.

V gene TRBV7-2 combines with J gene TRBJ2-1; D perhaps matches TRBD1 (6 bases). The CDR3 contains 15 residues. Germline V lookup: CDR1 SGHTA, CDR2 FQGNSA. The ends were cut back, 3 bases at V and 3 bases at J, with 12 bases in the middle. The CDR3 DNA reads as TGTGCCAGCAGCTTGGGCCAAGGGGGCTACAATGAGCAGTTCTTC. It translates to CASSLGQGGYNEQFF.

This chain joins TRBV27 and TRBJ1-3; D is possibly TRBD1 (5 bases). V lost 4 bases to trimming and J lost 0 bases, with 10 bases between them. The germline V gene encodes CDR1 MNHEY and CDR2 SMNVEV (reference sequence). The CDR3 is 15 residues long. CDR3 DNA sequence: TGTGCCAGCAGTTCCCTTAGGGGCTCTGGAAACACCATATATTTT. This translates into CASSSLRGSGNTIYF.

This rearrangement joins TRBV5-1 to TRBJ2-3; weak D call: TRBD2 (7 bases). The germline V and J ends were trimmed by 2 bases and 2 bases, with 12 bases remaining between them. Germline V gene sequence: CDR1 SGHRS, CDR2 YFSETQ. This CDR3 has 15 amino acids. The CDR3 sequence is CASSFERDTTDTQYF. The CDR3 region has the DNA TGCGCCAGCAGCTTTGAGCGGGACACCACAGATACGCAGTATTTT.

J is TRBJ2-3 and V is TRBV5-4; TRBD1 matches 8 bases. V dropped 3 bases and J dropped 1; count of bases not matched to a gene: 7. Germline V gene lookup returns CDR1 SGHNT and CDR2 YYREEE (reference sequence). The CDR3 is 16 amino acids. CDR3 sequence (DNA): TGTGCCAGCAGCTCGCCCAGGGGGCAGGGCACAGATACGCAGTATTTT. Protein product: CASSSPRGQGTDTQYF.

The chain is built from TRBV29-1 and TRBJ1-1; 8 nucleotides agree with TRBD1. With 3 bases clipped from V and 1 base from J, the junction kept 4 bases outside the gene matches. The CDR3 runs to 14 residues. Germline V gene sequence: CDR1 SQVTM, CDR2 ANQGSEA. In DNA, the CDR3 is TGCAGCGTTGATGACAGGGGTTCGAACACTGAAGCTTTCTTT. Its protein is CSVDDRGSNTEAFF. The full variable domain, completed using reference TRBV29-1 and TRBJ1-1, is SAVISQKPSRDICQRGTSLTIQCQVDSQVTMMFWYRQQPGQSLTLIATANQGSEATYESGFVIDKFPISRPNLTFSTLTVSNMSPEDSSIYLCSVDDRGSNTEAFFGQGTRLTVV.

This sequence joins TRBV7-8 and TRBJ1-5; D is undetermined. Germline assignment: CDR1 SGHVS and CDR2 FQNEAQ. Trimming shortened V by 1 base and J by 6 bases, and 19 bases separated the two germline ends. This CDR3 comprises 17 residues. The CDR3, as DNA: TGTGCCAGCAGCTTAGGCAGATCGGGGTATGGTGGTCAGCCCCAGCATTTT. Protein product: CASSLGRSGYGGQPQHF.

The chain combines TRBV2 with TRBJ2-3; 9 bases match TRBD2. The ends lost 7 bases at V and 1 base at J; junction bases unmatched: 3. The germline CDR1 and CDR2 sequences are SNHLY and FYNNEI. CDR3 length: 14 residues. The CDR3 DNA is TGTGCCAGCATAAGGACTAGCGGCACAGATACGCAGTATTTT. It codes for CASIRTSGTDTQYF.

This clone was seen more than once but under ten times. This sample also contains other DNA sequences that code for the same CDR3. The rearrangement links TRBV6-5 to TRBJ1-1; D not certain. V was clipped by 5 bases and J by 2 bases, with 9 bases between them. The CDR3 spans 13 residues. Germline lookup yields CDR1 MNHEY and CDR2 SVGAGI. CDR3 sequence (DNA): TGTGCCAGCAGTCGCGGGGAAAACACTGAAGCTTTCTTT. Protein: CASSRGENTEAFF.

The J gene is TRBJ2-1, the V gene TRBV13; TRBD1 might be the D (5 bases). Looked up from germline, CDR1 is PRHDT and CDR2 is FYEKMQ (reference sequence). Trimming took 5 bases from V and 10 from J, leaving 15 bases between them. The CDR3 runs to 13 residues. Here the CDR3 DNA reads TGTGCCAGCAGCCCACCCGCACAGGACGAGCAGTTCTTC. Its protein product is CASSPPAQDEQFF.

The V gene is TRBV5-4, the J gene TRBJ1-2; 8 bases are shared with TRBD1. Germline CDR1 SGHNT, CDR2 YYREEE (reference sequence). The CDR3 is 13 amino acids. V was pared by 1 base and J by 8 bases, with 4 bases of the junction left unmatched. The CDR3 protein is CASSLTGGIGYTF. For the CDR3, the DNA is TGTGCCAGCAGCTTGACAGGGGGTATCGGCTACACCTTC.

The genes are TRBV7-6 and TRBJ2-2; D gene ambiguous. The V end lost 4 bases, the J end lost 0 bases, and 12 bases lay between the germline ends. The CDR3 has 16 residues. Germline V gene lookup returns CDR1 SGHVS and CDR2 FNYEAQ. The CDR3 region has the DNA TGTGCCAGCAGCTCGAGTCAGGTTTCGAACACCGGGGAGCTGTTTTTT. It specifies CASSSSQVSNTGELFF.

The chain is built from TRBV6-4 and TRBJ2-1, with 14 bases fitting TRBD2. The CDR3 spans 14 residues. In germline, CDR1 is MRHNA, CDR2 SNTAGT. V shed 6 bases, J shed 9 bases, and the junction held 4 bases outside the gene matches. The CDR3 protein is CASSDGTSGGEQFF. CDR3 nucleotide sequence: TGTGCCAGCAGCGATGGGACTAGCGGGGGTGAGCAGTTCTTC.

This chain links TRBV20-1 with TRBJ1-5; D is perhaps TRBD1 (6 bases). The CDR3 is 15 residues long. The germline gives CDR1 DFQATT, CDR2 SNEGSKA (reference sequence). Trimming removed 3 bases at V and 1 base at J, with 13 bases between. The CDR3 DNA reads TGCAGTGCTAGTGGCTTACAGGGAAGCAATCAGCCCCAGCATTTT. Protein sequence: CSASGLQGSNQPQHF.